The source of this T cell receptor (beta chain) is a study of blood T cells in healthy people across ages. Regarding the study as a whole: From one million sequenced T cells, diversity estimates were lower bounds. Possibly, changes in expanded clonotypes were confounded because donor CMV status was unknown.

Aged about 6 to 100, donors were systemically healthy Caucasians from Russia. It was with a sample-barcoded 5' primer and a J-beta primer mix that a second PCR of about 6 to 12 cycles was run. Tags on each cDNA molecule came from a template-switch adaptor with 12 random nucleotides. MiXCR, run by TCRdb on the 5' RACE reads, gives a single entry per CDR3 protein. The sample includes 550,000 to 800,000 distinct CDR3 sequences, 21% of them seen just once. This clonotype was found many times. Its target is unknown. The germline V gene encodes CDR1 SEHNR and CDR2 FQNEAQ (reference sequence). Germline trimming cut 2 bases from V and 6 bases from J; bases unmatched to any gene: 5. The CDR3 extends over 15 amino acids.

The sequencing input was blood. This clonotype originated in a man aged 70-80 years in good health. The rearrangement links TRBV7-9 to TRBJ2-1, with TRBD2 matching over 9 bases. CDR3 sequence: CASSLSAGGPNEQFF. DNA of the CDR3: TGTGCCAGCAGCTTATCCGCGGGAGGGCCCAATGAGCAGTTCTTC.